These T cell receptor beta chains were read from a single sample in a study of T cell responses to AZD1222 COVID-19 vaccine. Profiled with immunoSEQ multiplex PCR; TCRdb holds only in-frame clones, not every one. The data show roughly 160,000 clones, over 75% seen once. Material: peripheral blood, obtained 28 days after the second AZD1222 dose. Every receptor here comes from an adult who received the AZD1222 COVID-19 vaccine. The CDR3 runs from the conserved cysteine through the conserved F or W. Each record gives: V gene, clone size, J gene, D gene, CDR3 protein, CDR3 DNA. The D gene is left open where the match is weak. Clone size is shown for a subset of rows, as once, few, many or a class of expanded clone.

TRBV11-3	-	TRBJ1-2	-	CASSSGGYGYTF	TGTGCCAGCAGCTCCGGGGGCTATGGCTACACCTTC
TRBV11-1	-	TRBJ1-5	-	CASSLELNQPQHF	TGTGCCAGCAGCTTGGAGCTCAATCAGCCCCAGCATTTT
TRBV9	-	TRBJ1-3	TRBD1	CASSVGGQGASGNTIYF	TGTGCCAGCAGCGTAGGGGGACAGGGGGCTTCTGGAAACACCATATATTTT
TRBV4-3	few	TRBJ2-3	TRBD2	CASSQWRGSPTDTQYF	TGCGCCAGCAGCCAATGGCGGGGGTCTCCCACAGATACGCAGTATTTT
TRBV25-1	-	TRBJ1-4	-	CATREGNEKLFF	TGTGCCACCCGGGAGGGTAATGAAAAACTGTTTTTT
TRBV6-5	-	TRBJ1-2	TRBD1	CASRAGTGNYGYTF	TGTGCCAGCAGGGCCGGGACAGGGAACTATGGCTACACCTTC
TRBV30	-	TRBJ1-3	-	CAWNSQGPGNTIYF	TGTGCCTGGAACTCACAGGGCCCCGGAAACACCATATATTTT
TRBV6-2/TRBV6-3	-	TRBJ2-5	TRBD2	CASSRTQLAGGETQYF	TGTGCCAGCAGTAGGACCCAACTAGCGGGGGGAGAGACCCAGTACTTC
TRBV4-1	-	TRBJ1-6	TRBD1	CASSFGTAYSPLHF	TGCGCCAGCAGCTTCGGGACAGCCTATTCACCCCTCCACTTT
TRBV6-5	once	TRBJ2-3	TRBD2	CASGEGGGTQYF	TGTGCCAGCGGGGAGGGCGGAGGTACGCAGTATTTT
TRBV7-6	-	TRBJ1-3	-	CASSLSGNTIYF	TGTGCCAGCAGCTTGTCCGGAAACACCATATATTTT
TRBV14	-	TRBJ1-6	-	CASRGPDRRDFHF	TGTGCCAGCAGAGGTCCGGACCGGAGGGACTTCCACTTT
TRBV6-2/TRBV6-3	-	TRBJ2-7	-	CASSYPRESPRYF	TGTGCCAGCAGTTACCCGCGGGAATCCCCCCGGTACTTC
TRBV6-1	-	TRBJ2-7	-	CASSEVWTAYEQYF	TGTGCCAGCAGTGAAGTCTGGACAGCCTACGAGCAGTACTTC
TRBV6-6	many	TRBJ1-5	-	CASSPDKYQPQHF	TGTGCCAGCAGCCCCGACAAGTATCAGCCCCAGCATTTT
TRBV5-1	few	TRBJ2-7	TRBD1	CASSLGDSFEQYF	TGCGCCAGCAGCTTGGGGGACAGTTTCGAGCAGTACTTC
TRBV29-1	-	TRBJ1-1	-	CSVEWNQMNTEAFF	TGCAGCGTTGAGTGGAACCAGATGAACACTGAAGCTTTCTTT